One and the same sample provided the 27 T cell receptor beta chains below, sequenced in a study of identical twins. One entry per CDR3 protein results from TCRdb running MiXCR on the 5' RACE reads. Altogether about 890,000 distinct CDR3 sequences are present, 9% to 15% being singletons, with the ten largest covering around 1.5%. These data are also associated with another study on yellow fever vaccine responses in identical twins.

The sample taken for sequencing was PBMCs. The receptors were gathered from a woman younger than 30 in good health.

This chain uses TRBV11-2 with TRBJ2-5; the D gene is possibly TRBD1 (6 bases). V lost 2 bases to trimming and J lost 4 bases, with 14 bases between them. Germline CDR1 reads SGHAT; CDR2 reads FQNNGV. The CDR3 loop spans 15 amino acids. The DNA of the CDR3 is TGTGCCAGCAGCTTACGTAACAGGGTTGGAGAGACCCAGTACTTC. It codes for CASSLRNRVGETQYF.

In this sample, this clonotype turned up many times. The chain carries TRBV24-1 and TRBJ2-1; possible D gene TRBD2, 6 bases. The ends were cut back, 3 bases at V and 4 bases at J, with 15 bases in the middle. This CDR3 region has 16 residues. Germline assignment: CDR1 KGHDR and CDR2 SFDVKD. CDR3 bases: TGTGCCACCAGTGATCCCTTGGGAGGAGAATACAATGAGCAGTTCTTC. This codes for CATSDPLGGEYNEQFF.

This clonotype showed up just a few times. V and J are TRBV6-6 and TRBJ2-7, with no clear D. Germline CDR1 reads MNHNY; CDR2 reads SVGAGI (reference sequence). This CDR3 is built from 13 residues. Trimming removed 0 bases from V and 7 bases from J, with 10 bases in between. CDR3 amino acids: CASSYSMAAEQYV. CDR3 sequence (DNA): TGTGCCAGCAGTTACTCGATGGCAGCTGAGCAGTACGTC.

This clonotype showed up many times. The chain carries TRBV24-1 and TRBJ2-3; TRBD2 might be the D (6 bases). Looked up from germline, CDR1 is KGHDR and CDR2 is SFDVKD. This CDR3 has 15 residues. The ends were cut back, 1 base at V and 6 bases at J, with 13 bases in the middle. The CDR3 nucleotides are TGTGCCACCAGTGATTTACGGGCGGGGCCGGATACGCAGTATTTT. Protein product: CATSDLRAGPDTQYF.

The CDR3 reads CASSFRGLISNQPQHF. As DNA, the CDR3 is TGTGCCAGCAGCTTCAGGGGACTAATTAGCAATCAGCCCCAGCATTTT. The rearrangement joins TRBV5-6 to TRBJ1-5, with D possibly being TRBD1 (6 bases). This CDR3 contains 16 residues. Germline V gene data show CDR1 as SGHDT and CDR2 as YYEEEE. V was clipped by 2 bases and J by 0 bases, with 12 bases between them.

The rearrangement uses TRBV20-1 and TRBJ2-3; 12 bases agree with TRBD2. Germline V gene lookup returns CDR1 DFQATT and CDR2 SNEGSKA (reference sequence). The CDR3 is made up of 17 amino acids. The trim removed 1 base at V and 6 bases at J, leaving 11 bases unmatched. The CDR3 DNA sequence: TGCAGTGCTAGAGTTAGTGCTAGCGGGAGGGCCGTGGATACGCAGTATTTT. Translation gives CSARVSASGRAVDTQYF.

This clonotype was detected a few times. The CDR3 sequence is CSARDRTSGVLDTQYF. As DNA, the CDR3 is TGCAGTGCTAGAGATCGTACTAGCGGGGTGTTAGATACGCAGTATTTT. V usage is TRBV20-1 and J usage is TRBJ2-3; 10 bases match TRBD2. The CDR3 has 16 residues. The germline CDR1 and CDR2 sequences are DFQATT and SNEGSKA (reference sequence). Germline trimming cut 0 bases from V and 5 bases from J; bases unmatched to any gene: 8.

The chain is built from TRBV14 and TRBJ1-6; 7 bases map to TRBD1. CDR1 SGHDN and CDR2 FVKESK come from the germline V gene. The CDR3 length is 14 residues. V was pared by 3 bases and J by 4 bases, with 0 bases of the junction left unmatched. CDR3 nucleotide sequence: TGTGCCAGCAGCCAGGGACAGTATAATTCACCCCTCCACTTT. Its protein is CASSQGQYNSPLHF.

The gene calls are TRBV29-1 and TRBJ2-7; D possibly uses TRBD1 or TRBD2 (5 bases each). This CDR3 contains 12 residues. Germline V lookup: CDR1 SQVTM, CDR2 ANQGSEA. V lost 4 bases to trimming and J lost 5 bases, with 12 bases between them. For the CDR3, the DNA is TGCAGCGTTGTATGCAGGGAGAACGAGCAGTACTTC. Encoded protein: CSVVCRENEQYF.

Only a few counts were recorded for this clonotype. This chain connects TRBV14 to TRBJ1-1; D not resolved. V lost 1 base and J 0 bases, leaving 9 bases between the germline ends. The CDR3 covers 15 residues. CDR1 SGHDN and CDR2 FVKESK come from the germline V gene. The CDR3 sequence: CASSQVKGLNTEAFF. CDR3 in DNA: TGTGCCAGCAGCCAAGTGAAGGGTCTGAACACTGAAGCTTTCTTT.

The V and J genes are TRBV12-3 or TRBV12-4 and TRBJ2-5; 8 bases match TRBD1. With 7 bases clipped from V and 2 bases from J, the junction kept 9 bases outside the gene matches. The CDR3 runs to 15 residues. The CDR3 DNA follows: TGTGCCAGCACTAGGGGGACAGGCGATCAAGAGACCCAGTACTTC. Translating it yields CASTRGTGDQETQYF.

This clonotype was counted at least ten times. The chain couples TRBV4-1 to TRBJ2-3; D is uncertain. The CDR3 is 16 residues long. The ends were cut back, 0 bases at V and 6 bases at J, with 16 bases in the middle. The germline CDR1 and CDR2 sequences are MGHRA and YSYEKL. CDR3 protein: CASSQDPRLMFDTQYF. CDR3 sequence (DNA): TGCGCCAGCAGCCAAGATCCACGACTGATGTTTGATACGCAGTATTTT.

This clonotype was counted between two and nine times. This chain links TRBV2 with TRBJ2-3; tentative D call: TRBD1 (6 bases). The V end was cut by 11 bases, the J end by 2 bases, with 14 bases between. The CDR3 covers 13 residues. Germline lookup yields CDR1 SNHLY and CDR2 FYNNEI. CDR3 region: CAGQTEYTDTQYF. The DNA of the CDR3 is TGTGCCGGACAGACTGAGTACACAGATACGCAGTATTTT.

This sequence joins TRBV5-4 and TRBJ2-1, with D possibly matching TRBD2 (6 bases). V shed 7 bases and J shed 9 bases, with 8 bases lying between them. The length of the CDR3 is 10 residues. Germline CDR1 and CDR2: SGHNT and YYREEE (reference sequence). Here the CDR3 DNA reads TGTGCCAGCGGAGGGGTTGAGCAGTTCTTC. It codes for CASGGVEQFF. Filled out from reference TRBV5-4 and TRBJ2-1, the complete variable domain reads ETGVTQSPTHLIKTRGQQVTLRCSSQSGHNTVSWYQQALGQGPQFIFQYYREEENGRGNFPPRFSGLQFPNYSSELNVNALELDDSALYLCASGGVEQFFGPGTRLTVL.

The chain has TRBV15 and TRBJ2-1; 13 bases fit TRBD2. V lost 3 bases to trimming and J lost 5 bases; unmatched junction nucleotides: 4. Per the germline V gene, CDR1 is LNHNV and CDR2 is YYDKDF (reference sequence). This CDR3 is 16 amino acids long. DNA of the CDR3: TGTGCCACCAGCAGCCCGACTAGCGGGAGGAACAATGAGCAGTTCTTC. This translates into CATSSPTSGRNNEQFF.

This chain joins TRBV7-9 and TRBJ2-2; 7 bases are a match to TRBD2. The V gene end was trimmed by 5 bases and the J gene end by 4 bases; junction bases not matched to a gene: 10. Germline V CDR1 and CDR2: SEHNR, FQNEAQ (reference sequence). The CDR3 consists of 16 residues. The CDR3 loop reads CASSPAASGTTGELFF. CDR3 coding DNA: TGTGCCAGCAGCCCAGCAGCTAGCGGTACCACCGGGGAGCTGTTTTTT.

The table lists this clonotype with many counts. The chain is built from TRBV7-8 and TRBJ2-1; D may be TRBD1 (6 bases). V shed 4 bases and J shed 6 bases, with 13 bases lying between them. This CDR3 comprises 14 residues. Germline CDR1 SGHVS, CDR2 FQNEAQ. CDR3 coding DNA: TGTGCCAGCAGCTCAGGGGTAGGCGGCAATGAGCAGTTCTTC. Its protein is CASSSGVGGNEQFF.

The chain uses TRBV27 and TRBJ1-2, with 8 bases lining up with TRBD1. V was clipped by 5 bases and J by 8 bases; unmatched bases: 4. The CDR3 runs to 12 residues. The germline CDR1 and CDR2 sequences are MNHEY and SMNVEV (reference sequence). As DNA, the CDR3 is TGTGCCAGCAGTCGGGACAGGTTGGGCTACACCTTC. Its protein product is CASSRDRLGYTF.

This clonotype appeared many times. The genes are TRBV4-1 and TRBJ1-1, with unresolved D. Trimming removed 1 base from V and 4 bases from J, with 13 bases in between. The length of the CDR3 is 15 residues. Per the germline V gene, CDR1 is MGHRA and CDR2 is YSYEKL. This CDR3 is CASSQVSPAGTEAFF. The DNA of the CDR3 is TGCGCCAGCAGCCAAGTGAGCCCCGCCGGCACTGAAGCTTTCTTT.

This clonotype appeared many times. The chain recombines TRBV12-3 or TRBV12-4 with TRBJ1-2; D is perhaps TRBD1 (5 bases). The CDR3 covers 13 residues. Trimming cost V 5 bases and J 4 bases, with 11 bases left between them. In DNA, the CDR3 is TGTGCCAGCAGTCCGACAGCCGCCTATGGCTACACCTTC. The encoded protein is CASSPTAAYGYTF.

V usage is TRBV7-2 and J usage is TRBJ2-3; 8 nucleotides match TRBD2. Trimming took 2 bases from V and 2 from J; bases not matched to a gene: 9. The CDR3 has 17 residues. CDR1 and CDR2 from the germline V gene are SGHTA and FQGNSA. The CDR3 here is CASSLTVVAGLTDTQYF. The DNA of the CDR3 is TGTGCCAGCAGCTTAACGGTAGTAGCGGGACTCACAGATACGCAGTATTTT.

The genes are TRBV4-1 and TRBJ2-1, with no clear D. V shed 3 bases and J shed 7 bases, with 10 bases lying between them. The CDR3 covers 13 residues. Germline loops: CDR1 MGHRA, CDR2 YSYEKL. The CDR3 nucleotides are TGCGCCAGCAGCCATCCCCACAAGAATGAGCAGTTCTTC. Residues: CASSHPHKNEQFF.

The chain is built from TRBV20-1 and TRBJ2-2, with 9 bases matching TRBD2. After removal of 1 base from V and 10 bases from J, the junction contained 7 bases not matched to a gene. The germline V gene encodes CDR1 DFQATT and CDR2 SNEGSKA (reference sequence). This CDR3 is 14 amino acids long. The CDR3 nucleotides read TGCAGTGCTAGAGTTGGAGCGGGAGGCCCGGAGCTGTTTTTT. Amino acids: CSARVGAGGPELFF.

V is TRBV13 and J is TRBJ2-7; D gene uncertain. The V gene's germline CDR1 is PRHDT and CDR2 FYEKMQ (reference sequence). Trimming left V 5 bases short and J 5 bases short, with 7 bases between. CDR3 size: 11 residues. Here the CDR3 DNA reads TGTGCCAGCAGCCTCCAGCACGAGCAGTACTTC. This codes for CASSLQHEQYF.

The gene calls are TRBV5-1 and TRBJ2-6, with D hard to call. Germline lookup yields CDR1 SGHRS and CDR2 YFSETQ. The CDR3 runs to 16 residues. Trimming shortened V by 0 bases and J by 0 bases, and 7 bases separated the two germline ends. The CDR3 region is CASSLARSSGANVLTF. The CDR3, as DNA: TGCGCCAGCAGCTTGGCGCGGAGCTCTGGGGCCAACGTCCTGACTTTC.

This clonotype turned up a few times. The chain carries TRBV12-3 or TRBV12-4 and TRBJ2-1; TRBD1 might be the D (6 bases). Trimming took 7 bases from V and 0 from J, leaving 19 bases between them. The CDR3 consists of 17 residues. This CDR3 reads CASTKGDPWGSYNEQFF. DNA of the CDR3: TGTGCCAGCACCAAGGGGGACCCCTGGGGCTCCTACAATGAGCAGTTCTTC.

This clonotype turned up a few times. V gene TRBV15 combines with J gene TRBJ1-5; the D is unclear. The V end lost 1 base, the J end lost 7 bases, and 11 bases lay between the germline ends. The CDR3 is 14 residues long. CDR1 and CDR2 (germline): LNHNV, YYDKDF (reference sequence). This CDR3 is CATSRVNTPQPQHF. CDR3 nucleotides: TGTGCCACCAGCAGAGTGAACACCCCCCAGCCCCAGCATTTT.